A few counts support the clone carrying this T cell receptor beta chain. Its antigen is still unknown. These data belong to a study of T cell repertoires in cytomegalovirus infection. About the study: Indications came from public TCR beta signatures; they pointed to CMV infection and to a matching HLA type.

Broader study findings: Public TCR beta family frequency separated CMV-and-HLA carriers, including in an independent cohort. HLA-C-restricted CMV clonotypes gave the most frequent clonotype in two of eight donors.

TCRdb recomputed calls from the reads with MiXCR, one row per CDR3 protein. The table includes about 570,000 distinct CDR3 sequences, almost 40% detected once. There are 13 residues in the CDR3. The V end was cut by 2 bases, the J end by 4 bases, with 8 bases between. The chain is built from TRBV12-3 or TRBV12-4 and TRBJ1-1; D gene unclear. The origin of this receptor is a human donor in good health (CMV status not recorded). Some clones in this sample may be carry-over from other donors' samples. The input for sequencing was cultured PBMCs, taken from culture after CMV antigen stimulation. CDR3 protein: CASSLTAGTEAFF. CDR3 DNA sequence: TGTGCCAGCAGTTTAACGGCTGGCACTGAAGCTTTCTTT.